The 5 T cell receptor beta chains listed next were all sequenced from one sample in a study of T cell repertoires in cytomegalovirus infection. TCRdb called the reads again in MiXCR, with one record for every CDR3 protein. The data contain almost 500,000 distinct CDR3 sequences, roughly 10% of them singletons. The sequencing input was PBMCs. Source of these receptors: a human donor in good health (CMV status not recorded). Some clones in this sample may be carry-over from other donors' samples.

This clonotype was seen many times. The chain joins TRBV20-1 to TRBJ2-3; TRBD1 might be the D (6 bases). The CDR3 contains 15 residues. The V gene lost 6 bases and the J gene lost 4 bases, with 20 bases spanning the gap. Germline CDR1 reads DFQATT; CDR2 reads SNEGSKA (reference sequence). CDR3 DNA sequence: TGCAGTGCCCGAGGGCCAGGGGTAGTCCCAGATACGCAGTATTTT. It is translated as CSARGPGVVPDTQYF.

This clonotype was seen many times. The V call is TRBV11-3, the J call TRBJ1-1; D remains ambiguous. CDR1 and CDR2 (germline): SGHNT, YENEEA. The CDR3 runs 12 residues. The V end was cut by 3 bases, the J end by 5 bases, with 7 bases between. In nucleotides, the CDR3 is TGTGCCAGCAGCTTTGATCGAACTGAAGCTTTCTTT. As protein: CASSFDRTEAFF.

This clonotype was seen at least ten times. This chain joins TRBV3-1 and TRBJ2-7; perhaps D is TRBD1 or TRBD2 (5 bases each). Germline CDR1 LGHDT, CDR2 YNNKEL (reference sequence). V was shortened by 0 bases and J by 3 bases, with 21 bases between the two germline ends. This CDR3 spans 18 amino acids. CDR3 residues: CASSQEGSTGMRGYEQYF. CDR3 sequence (DNA): TGTGCCAGCAGCCAAGAAGGGAGTACCGGGATGAGGGGCTACGAGCAGTACTTC.

At least ten counts were recorded for this clonotype. The J gene is TRBJ2-5, the V gene TRBV12-3 or TRBV12-4, with 8 bases fitting TRBD2. CDR3 length: 14 amino acids. Germline trimming cut 3 bases from V and 5 bases from J; bases unmatched to any gene: 5. The CDR3 reads CASSFLLAGETQYF. The CDR3 DNA sequence: TGTGCCAGCAGTTTTTTGCTAGCGGGCGAGACCCAGTACTTC.

The CDR3 protein is CSATGLAGRTDTQYF. The CDR3, as DNA: TGCAGTGCTACCGGACTAGCGGGTCGCACAGATACGCAGTATTTT. The J gene is TRBJ2-3, the V gene TRBV20-1, with 11 bases aligning to TRBD2. The germline gives CDR1 DFQATT, CDR2 SNEGSKA (reference sequence). The trim removed 4 bases at V and 1 base at J, leaving 4 bases unmatched. The CDR3 extends over 15 amino acids.